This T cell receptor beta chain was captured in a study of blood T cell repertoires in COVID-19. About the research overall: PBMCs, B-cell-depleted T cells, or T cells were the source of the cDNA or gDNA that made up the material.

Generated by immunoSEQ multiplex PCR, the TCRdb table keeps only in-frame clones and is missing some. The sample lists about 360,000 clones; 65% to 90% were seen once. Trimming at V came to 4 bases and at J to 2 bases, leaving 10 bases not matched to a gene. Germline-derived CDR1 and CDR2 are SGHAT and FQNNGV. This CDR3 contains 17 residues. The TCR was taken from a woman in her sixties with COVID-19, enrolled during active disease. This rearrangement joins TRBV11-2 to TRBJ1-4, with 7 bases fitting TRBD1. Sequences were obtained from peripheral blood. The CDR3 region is CASSYDRAPRTNEKLFF. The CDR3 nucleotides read TGTGCCAGCAGCTACGACAGGGCTCCCAGGACTAATGAAAAACTGTTTTTT. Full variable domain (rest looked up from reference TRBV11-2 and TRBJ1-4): EAGVAQSPRYKIIEKRQSVAFWCNPISGHATLYWYQQILGQGPKLLIQFQNNGVVDDSQLPKDRFSAERLKGVDSTLKIQPAKLEDSAVYLCASSYDRAPRTNEKLFFGSGTQLSVL.